Listed here are 22 T cell receptor beta chains from one sample, sequenced in a study of blood T cell repertoires in COVID-19. Repertoires were generated with immunoSEQ multiplex PCR, while TCRdb's copy carries only in-frame clones and drops some. The top ten clones hold 5% to 6% of a sample with 150,000 to 200,000 clones, about 84% of them seen once. Sequences were obtained from PBMCs or T cells enriched from blood (not recorded which). These receptors all come from a man aged 35 to 55 who had recovered from COVID-19.

This chain uses TRBV28 with TRBJ2-1; 8 bases are shared with TRBD2. The trim removed 7 bases at V and 7 bases at J, leaving 6 bases unmatched. The CDR3 is 13 residues long. CDR1 is MDHEN, CDR2 SYDVKM, per germline. The CDR3 bases are TGTGCCAGCAACGGGGGGGCTGGGAATGAGCAGTTCTTC. It encodes CASNGGAGNEQFF. Full variable domain (outside the CDR3, taken from reference TRBV28 and TRBJ2-1): DVKVTQSSRYLVKRTGEKVFLECVQDMDHENMFWYRQDPGLGLRLIYFSYDVKMKEKGDIPEGYSVSREKKERFSLILESASTNQTSMYLCASNGGAGNEQFFGPGTRLTVL.

This rearrangement joins TRBV30 to TRBJ2-2, with D perhaps TRBD2 (6 bases). Germline-derived CDR1 and CDR2 are GTSNPN and SVGIG (reference sequence). V lost 4 bases, J lost 3 bases, and 12 bases lay in between. This CDR3 is built from 14 residues. The CDR3: CAWIGLQYTGELFF. The CDR3 region has the DNA TGTGCCTGGATAGGACTACAATACACCGGGGAGCTGTTTTTT.

The rearrangement links TRBV5-4 to TRBJ1-4, with TRBD1 identical over 7 bases. Germline V gene sequence: CDR1 SGHNT, CDR2 YYREEE (reference sequence). This CDR3 has 15 residues. V lost 1 base to trimming and J lost 5 bases; unmatched junction nucleotides: 5. This chain's CDR3 is CASSLMGQLNEKLFF. Written as DNA, the CDR3 is TGTGCCAGCAGCTTGATGGGACAGTTAAATGAAAAACTGTTTTTT.

This chain's CDR3 is CASSRSGTYNEQFF. The CDR3 region has the DNA TGTGCCAGCTCACGATCGGGGACCTACAATGAGCAGTTCTTC. The J gene is TRBJ2-1, the V gene TRBV18, with D perhaps TRBD2 (5 bases). The CDR3 length is 14 residues. Trimming pared 4 bases from V and 2 bases from J, leaving 9 bases between. CDR1 and CDR2 from the germline V gene are KGHSH and LQKENI.

The gene calls are TRBV4-1 and TRBJ2-5, with TRBD1 as a possible D gene (7 bases). The germline V and J ends were trimmed by 0 bases and 2 bases, with 10 bases remaining between them. The germline V gene has CDR1 MGHRA and CDR2 YSYEKL. The CDR3 loop spans 15 amino acids. The CDR3 coding sequence is TGCGCCAGCAGCCAAGAGTCAGGGGGGCAAGAGACCCAGTACTTC. Translating it yields CASSQESGGQETQYF.

CDR3 nucleotide sequence: TGTGCCAGTAGTATTGGAGGGGCCCGGCGGGGCTACACCTTC. It codes for CASSIGGARRGYTF. The chain carries TRBV19 and TRBJ1-2, with D possibly being TRBD1 (5 bases). The V end was cut by 3 bases, the J end by 8 bases, with 16 bases between. The CDR3 loop spans 14 amino acids. The V gene's germline CDR1 is LNHDA and CDR2 SQIVND (reference sequence).

J is TRBJ2-1 and V is TRBV27, with 8 bases that match TRBD1. This CDR3 region has 15 residues. Germline loops: CDR1 MNHEY, CDR2 SMNVEV (reference sequence). Unmatched junction bases numbered 9, after V lost 6 bases and J lost 5 bases. CDR3 bases: TGTGCCAGCAGCTCAGGGGGCACGACCGACAATGAGCAGTTCTTC. Its protein product is CASSSGGTTDNEQFF.

The chain is built from TRBV24-1 and TRBJ1-5, with D perhaps matching TRBD1 (5 bases). The V and J ends lost 1 base and 0 bases respectively, with 24 bases between them. The CDR3 has 21 residues. Germline values: CDR1 KGHDR, CDR2 SFDVKD. The CDR3 DNA sequence: TGTGCCACCAGTGATTTTTTTCAGGGCGCAAAAACCGAAACTAGCAATCAGCCCCAGCATTTT. This codes for CATSDFFQGAKTETSNQPQHF.

This clone was detected a few times. The gene calls are TRBV2 and TRBJ2-2; maybe TRBD2 (5 bases). V gave up 6 bases and J gave up 0 bases, with 11 bases separating them. The germline CDR1 and CDR2 sequences are SNHLY and FYNNEI. The CDR3 totals 15 residues. CDR3 sequence (DNA): TGTGCCAGCAGCGGGGTCGTAGCGAACACCGGGGAGCTGTTTTTT. This codes for CASSGVVANTGELFF.

The V gene is TRBV24-1, the J gene TRBJ2-3, with 7 bases aligning to TRBD1. CDR3 size: 21 residues. The ends lost 3 bases at V and 1 base at J; junction bases unmatched: 21. Per the germline V gene, CDR1 is KGHDR and CDR2 is SFDVKD. In nucleotides, the CDR3 is TGTGCCACCAGTGATCCCGACGTTGTACAGGGGAGCCTCAGCGGCACAGATACGCAGTATTTT. Its protein is CATSDPDVVQGSLSGTDTQYF.

This sequence joins TRBV5-1 and TRBJ2-1; D possibly corresponds to TRBD2 (5 bases). The CDR3 has 11 residues. CDR1 is SGHRS, CDR2 YFSETQ, per germline. Trimming left V 3 bases short and J 10 bases short, with 8 bases between. Written as DNA, the CDR3 is TGCGCCAGCAGCTACGGGGTAGAGCAGTTCTTC. It is translated as CASSYGVEQFF.

This clone was observed a few times. The CDR3 is CASSFDRGPSYEQYF. In DNA form, the CDR3 reads TGTGCCAGCAGCTTCGACAGGGGACCCTCCTACGAGCAGTACTTC. The rearrangement uses TRBV7-6 and TRBJ2-7; 8 bases line up with TRBD1. The CDR3 has 15 amino acids. V was clipped by 3 bases and J by 0 bases; unmatched bases: 4. Germline V gene data show CDR1 as SGHVS and CDR2 as FNYEAQ.

This clone was seen more than once but under ten times. The gene calls are TRBV7-9 and TRBJ2-5, with no clear D. Trimming cost V 3 bases and J 2 bases, with 7 bases left between them. This CDR3 has 13 residues. Germline CDR1 reads SEHNR; CDR2 reads FQNEAQ (reference sequence). For the CDR3, the DNA is TGTGCCAGCAGCTTCTCCGGTCAAGAGACCCAGTACTTC. Residues: CASSFSGQETQYF.

V usage is TRBV30 and J usage is TRBJ2-2; D remains ambiguous. Trimming shortened V by 2 bases and J by 7 bases, and 5 bases separated the two germline ends. The CDR3 is made up of 11 amino acids. Germline loops: CDR1 GTSNPN, CDR2 SVGIG (reference sequence). The CDR3 reads CAWSTGGELFF. CDR3 bases: TGTGCCTGGAGTACCGGCGGGGAGCTGTTTTTT. Full variable domain (outside the CDR3, taken from reference TRBV30 and TRBJ2-2): SQTIHQWPATLVQPVGSPLSLECTVEGTSNPNLYWYRQAAGRGLQLLFYSVGIGQISSEVPQNLSASRPQDRQFILSSKKLLLSDSGFYLCAWSTGGELFFGEGSRLTVL.

This chain's CDR3 is CSASRQGLSYGYTF. The CDR3 coding sequence is TGCAGTGCTAGTAGGCAGGGGCTTAGCTATGGCTACACCTTC. The rearrangement uses TRBV20-1 and TRBJ1-2, with D possibly TRBD1 on 6 matching bases. This CDR3 contains 14 residues. Deletions cut 3 bases from V and 4 bases from J, with 15 bases between. CDR1 DFQATT and CDR2 SNEGSKA come from the germline V gene (reference sequence).

As to this clone: This same CDR3 is encoded by further DNA sequences in the sample. The chain couples TRBV30 to TRBJ1-1; D not resolved. CDR3 length: 11 amino acids. CDR1 and CDR2 (germline): GTSNPN, SVGIG (reference sequence). V was clipped by 0 bases and J by 8 bases, with 7 bases between them. CDR3 in DNA: TGTGCCTGGAGTGTACGCAGGGAAGCTTTCTTT. It is translated as CAWSVRREAFF.

This chain links TRBV7-6 with TRBJ2-1, with 7 bases aligning to TRBD2. The CDR3 loop spans 15 amino acids. Germline V gene sequence: CDR1 SGHVS, CDR2 FNYEAQ. V shed 1 base, J shed 7 bases, and the junction held 7 bases outside the gene matches. The CDR3 protein is CASSLVGGGANEQFF. The DNA of the CDR3 is TGTGCCAGCAGCTTAGTTGGGGGGGGAGCGAATGAGCAGTTCTTC.

This chain uses TRBV19 with TRBJ1-5; D is possibly TRBD1 (6 bases). V was shortened by 10 bases and J by 1 base, with 14 bases between the two germline ends. In germline, CDR1 is LNHDA, CDR2 SQIVND (reference sequence). The CDR3 has 14 amino acids. CDR3 loop: CATSGAVSNQPQHF. CDR3 DNA sequence: TGTGCCACCTCAGGGGCGGTGAGCAATCAGCCCCAGCATTTT.

This chain uses TRBV3-1 (or the pseudogene TRBV3-2) with TRBJ1-2; possibly TRBD1 for D (5 bases). The germline CDR1 and CDR2 sequences are LGHDT and YNNKEL (reference sequence). The germline V and J ends were trimmed by 2 bases and 4 bases, with 17 bases remaining between them. This CDR3 comprises 16 residues. CDR3 coding DNA: TGTGCCAGCAGCCAAACCAGCACAGGAGCGCGCTATGGCTACACCTTC. It translates to CASSQTSTGARYGYTF.

The J gene is TRBJ2-6, the V gene TRBV5-1, with D possibly matching TRBD2 (5 bases). The CDR3 has 17 amino acids. Germline assignment: CDR1 SGHRS and CDR2 YFSETQ. V lost 3 bases, J lost 4 bases, and 17 bases lay in between. In DNA, the CDR3 is TGCGCCAGCAGCTCGCGGGCGGGCGATGCAGGGGCCAACGTCCTGACTTTC. This codes for CASSSRAGDAGANVLTF.

Only one count was recorded for this clone. The chain links TRBV3-1 (or the pseudogene TRBV3-2) to TRBJ2-5, with 10 bases fitting TRBD2. After removal of 1 base from V and 1 base from J, the junction contained 3 bases not matched to a gene. The V gene's germline CDR1 is LGHDT and CDR2 YNNKEL (reference sequence). The CDR3 has 16 residues. As DNA, the CDR3 is TGTGCCAGCAGCCAAGTAAAGCGGGGGGGCCAAGAGACCCAGTACTTC. It codes for CASSQVKRGGQETQYF.

This sequence joins TRBV4-2 and TRBJ2-1; D is perhaps TRBD1 (5 bases). Trimming pared 2 bases from V and 9 bases from J, leaving 11 bases between. This CDR3 spans 13 amino acids. Germline CDR1 is LGHNA and CDR2 is YNFKEQ. CDR3 nucleotide sequence: TGTGCCAGCAGCCAATTACAGACAGTTGAGCAGTTCTTC. Protein sequence: CASSQLQTVEQFF.